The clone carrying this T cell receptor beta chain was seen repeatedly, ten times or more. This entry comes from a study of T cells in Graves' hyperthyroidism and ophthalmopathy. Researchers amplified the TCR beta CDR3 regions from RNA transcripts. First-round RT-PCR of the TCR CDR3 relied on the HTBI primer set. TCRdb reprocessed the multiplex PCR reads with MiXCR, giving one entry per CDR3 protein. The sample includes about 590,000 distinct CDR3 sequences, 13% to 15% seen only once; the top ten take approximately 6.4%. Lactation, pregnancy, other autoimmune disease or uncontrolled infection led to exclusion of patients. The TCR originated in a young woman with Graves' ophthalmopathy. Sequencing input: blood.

CDR3 sequence (DNA): TGCAGTGCTAGAGATCAGACTTACGAGCAGTACTTC. This translates into CSARDQTYEQYF. This rearrangement joins TRBV20-1 to TRBJ2-7; D not resolved. The V gene lost 0 bases and the J gene lost 4 bases, with 7 bases spanning the gap. CDR1 DFQATT and CDR2 SNEGSKA come from the germline V gene (reference sequence). CDR3 size: 12 residues.